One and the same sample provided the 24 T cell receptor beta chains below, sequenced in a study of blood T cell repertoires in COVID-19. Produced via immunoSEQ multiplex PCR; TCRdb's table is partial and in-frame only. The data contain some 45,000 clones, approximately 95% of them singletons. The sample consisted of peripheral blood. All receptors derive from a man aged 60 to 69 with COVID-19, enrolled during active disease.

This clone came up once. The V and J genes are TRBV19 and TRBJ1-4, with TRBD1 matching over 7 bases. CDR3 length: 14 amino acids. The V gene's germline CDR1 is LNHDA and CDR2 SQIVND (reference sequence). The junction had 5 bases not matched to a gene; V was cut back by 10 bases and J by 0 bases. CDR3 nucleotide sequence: TGTGCCACCAGGGACAGCACAACTAATGAAAAACTGTTTTTT. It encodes CATRDSTTNEKLFF. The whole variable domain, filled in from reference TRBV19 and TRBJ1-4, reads DGGITQSPKYLFRKEGQNVTLSCEQNLNHDAMYWYRQDPGQGLRLIYYSQIVNDFQKGDIAEGYSVSREKKESFPLTVTSAQKNPTAFYLCATRDSTTNEKLFFGSGTQLSVL.

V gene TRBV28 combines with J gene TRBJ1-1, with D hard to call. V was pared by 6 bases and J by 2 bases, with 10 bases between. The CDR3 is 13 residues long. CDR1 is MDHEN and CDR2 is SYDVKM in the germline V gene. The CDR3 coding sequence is TGTGCCAGCAGAACCGAGACTAACACTGAAGCTTTCTTT. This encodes CASRTETNTEAFF.

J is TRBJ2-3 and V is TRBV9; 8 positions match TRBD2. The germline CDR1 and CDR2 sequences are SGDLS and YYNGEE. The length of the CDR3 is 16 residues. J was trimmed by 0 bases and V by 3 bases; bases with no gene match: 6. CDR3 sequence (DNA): TGTGCCAGCAGCGCTTTAGCGGGGTCTAGCACAGATACGCAGTATTTT. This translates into CASSALAGSSTDTQYF. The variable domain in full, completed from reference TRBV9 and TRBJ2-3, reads DSGVTQTPKHLITATGQRVTLRCSPRSGDLSVYWYQQSLDQGLQFLIQYYNGEERAKGNILERFSAQQFPDLHSELNLSSLELGDSALYFCASSALAGSSTDTQYFGPGTRLTVL.

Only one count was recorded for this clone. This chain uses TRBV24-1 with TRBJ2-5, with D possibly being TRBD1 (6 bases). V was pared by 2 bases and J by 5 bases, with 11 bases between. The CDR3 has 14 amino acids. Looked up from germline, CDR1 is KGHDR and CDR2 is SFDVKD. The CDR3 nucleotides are TGTGCCACCAGTGATTCGGGGCAGGGGGAGACCCAGTACTTC. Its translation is CATSDSGQGETQYF.

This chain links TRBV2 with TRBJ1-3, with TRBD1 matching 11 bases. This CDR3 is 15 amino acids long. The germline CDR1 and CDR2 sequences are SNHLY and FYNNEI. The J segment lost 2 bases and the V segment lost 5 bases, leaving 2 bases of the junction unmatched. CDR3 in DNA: TGTGCCAGCAGTCCGGGACAGGGGGCTGGAAACACCATATATTTT. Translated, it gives CASSPGQGAGNTIYF.

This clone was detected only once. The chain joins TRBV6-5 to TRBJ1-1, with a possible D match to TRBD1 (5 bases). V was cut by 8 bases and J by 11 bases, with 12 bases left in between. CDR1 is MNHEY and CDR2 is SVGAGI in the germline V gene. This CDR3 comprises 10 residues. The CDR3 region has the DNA TGTGCCAGCGGGGAGGGGAGGGCTTTCTTT. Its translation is CASGEGRAFF.

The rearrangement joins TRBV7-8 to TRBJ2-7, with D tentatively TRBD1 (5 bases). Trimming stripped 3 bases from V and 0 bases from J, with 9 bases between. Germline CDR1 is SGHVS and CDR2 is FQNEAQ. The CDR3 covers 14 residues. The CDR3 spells CASSFRQSSYEQYF. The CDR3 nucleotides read TGTGCCAGCAGCTTTAGACAGTCCTCCTACGAGCAGTACTTC.

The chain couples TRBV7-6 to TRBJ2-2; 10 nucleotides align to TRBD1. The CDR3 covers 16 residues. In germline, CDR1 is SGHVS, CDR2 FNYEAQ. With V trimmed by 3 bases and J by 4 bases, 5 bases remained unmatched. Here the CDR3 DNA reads TGTGCCAGCAGCTTTGACAGGGGGCTAGGCACCGGGGAGCTGTTTTTT. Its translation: CASSFDRGLGTGELFF. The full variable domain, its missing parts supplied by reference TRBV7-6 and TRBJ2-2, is GAGVSQSPRYKVTKRGQDVALRCDPISGHVSLYWYRQALGQGPEFLTYFNYEAQQDKSGLPNDRFSAERPEGSISTLTIQRTEQRDSAMYRCASSFDRGLGTGELFFGEGSRLTVL.

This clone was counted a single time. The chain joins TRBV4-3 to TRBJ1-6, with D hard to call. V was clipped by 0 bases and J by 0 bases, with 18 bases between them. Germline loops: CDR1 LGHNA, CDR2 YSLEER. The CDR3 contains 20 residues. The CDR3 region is CASSQDWAIPQSSYNSPLHF. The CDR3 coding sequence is TGCGCCAGCAGCCAAGATTGGGCGATTCCCCAAAGCTCCTATAATTCACCCCTCCACTTT.

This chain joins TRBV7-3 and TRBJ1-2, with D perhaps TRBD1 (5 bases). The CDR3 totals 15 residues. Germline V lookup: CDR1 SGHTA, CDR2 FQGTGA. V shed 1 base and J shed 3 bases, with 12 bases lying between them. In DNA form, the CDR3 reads TGTGCCAGCAGCTTAAGGCCCGGGGGGGACTATGGCTACACCTTC. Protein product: CASSLRPGGDYGYTF. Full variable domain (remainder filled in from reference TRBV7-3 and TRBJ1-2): GAGVSQTPSNKVTEKGKYVELRCDPISGHTALYWYRQSLGQGPEFLIYFQGTGAADDSGLPNDRFFAVRPEGSVSTLKIQRTERGDSAVYLCASSLRPGGDYGYTFGSGTRLTVV.

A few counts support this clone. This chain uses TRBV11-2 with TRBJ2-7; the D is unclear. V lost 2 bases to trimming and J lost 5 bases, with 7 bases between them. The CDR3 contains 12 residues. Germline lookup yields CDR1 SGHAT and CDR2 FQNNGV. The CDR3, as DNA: TGTGCCAGCAGCTTAAGCCGAAACGAGCAGTACTTC. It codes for CASSLSRNEQYF.

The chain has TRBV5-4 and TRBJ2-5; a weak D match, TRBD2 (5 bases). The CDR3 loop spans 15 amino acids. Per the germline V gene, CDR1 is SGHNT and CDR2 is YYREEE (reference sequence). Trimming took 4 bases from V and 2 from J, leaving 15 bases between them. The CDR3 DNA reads TGTGCCAGCAGCCGGACTGCCGAAAGGCAAGAGACCCAGTACTTC. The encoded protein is CASSRTAERQETQYF.

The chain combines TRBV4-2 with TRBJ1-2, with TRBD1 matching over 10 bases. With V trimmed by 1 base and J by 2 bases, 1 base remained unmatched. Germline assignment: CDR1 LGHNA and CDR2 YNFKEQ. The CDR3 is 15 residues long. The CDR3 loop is CASSQGTGGNYGYTF. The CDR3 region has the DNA TGTGCCAGCAGCCAAGGGACAGGGGGAAACTATGGCTACACCTTC.

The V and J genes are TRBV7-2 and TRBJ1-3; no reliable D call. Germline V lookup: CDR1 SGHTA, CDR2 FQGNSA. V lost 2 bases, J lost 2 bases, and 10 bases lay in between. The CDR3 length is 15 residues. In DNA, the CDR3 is TGTGCCAGCAGCTTACAAGCGCCGCCTGGAAACACCATATATTTT. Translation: CASSLQAPPGNTIYF.

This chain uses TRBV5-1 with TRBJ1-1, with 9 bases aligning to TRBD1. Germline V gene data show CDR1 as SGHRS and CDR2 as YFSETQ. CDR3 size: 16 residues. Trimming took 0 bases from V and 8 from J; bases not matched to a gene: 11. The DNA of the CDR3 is TGCGCCAGCAGCTTGGGAGGGACAGGGCTTTCGGTAGAAGCTTTCTTT. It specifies CASSLGGTGLSVEAFF.

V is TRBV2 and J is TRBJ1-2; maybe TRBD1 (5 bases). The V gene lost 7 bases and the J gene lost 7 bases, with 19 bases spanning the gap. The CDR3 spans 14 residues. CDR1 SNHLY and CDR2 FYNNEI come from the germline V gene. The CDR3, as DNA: TGTGCCAGCAACCCCGGGACTCGGGGGTCTGGCTACACCTTC. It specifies CASNPGTRGSGYTF.

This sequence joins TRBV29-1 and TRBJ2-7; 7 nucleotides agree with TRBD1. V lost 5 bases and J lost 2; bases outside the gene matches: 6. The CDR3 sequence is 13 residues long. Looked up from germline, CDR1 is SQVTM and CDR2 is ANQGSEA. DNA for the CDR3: TGCAGCGTTATACAGACAGGGACCTACGAGCAGTACTTC. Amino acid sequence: CSVIQTGTYEQYF.

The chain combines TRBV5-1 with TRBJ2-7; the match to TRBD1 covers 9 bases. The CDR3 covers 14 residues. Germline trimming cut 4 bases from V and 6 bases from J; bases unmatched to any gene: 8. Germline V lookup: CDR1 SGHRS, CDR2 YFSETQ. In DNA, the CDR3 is TGCGCCAGCAGCGTGACAGGGGGAATTGGCGAGCAGTACTTC. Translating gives CASSVTGGIGEQYF.

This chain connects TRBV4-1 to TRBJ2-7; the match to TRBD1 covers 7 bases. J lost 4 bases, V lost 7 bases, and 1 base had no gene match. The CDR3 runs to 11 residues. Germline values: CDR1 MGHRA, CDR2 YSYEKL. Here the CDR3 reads CASTQGYEQYF. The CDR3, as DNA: TGCGCCAGCACACAGGGGTACGAGCAGTACTTC.

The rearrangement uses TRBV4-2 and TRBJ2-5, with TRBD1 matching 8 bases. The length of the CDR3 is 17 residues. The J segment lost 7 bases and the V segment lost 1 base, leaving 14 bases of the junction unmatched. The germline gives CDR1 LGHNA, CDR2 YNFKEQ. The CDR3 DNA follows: TGTGCCAGCAGCCAAGTTTACCGGGACAGGCTCGCTGGGACCCAGTACTTC. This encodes CASSQVYRDRLAGTQYF.

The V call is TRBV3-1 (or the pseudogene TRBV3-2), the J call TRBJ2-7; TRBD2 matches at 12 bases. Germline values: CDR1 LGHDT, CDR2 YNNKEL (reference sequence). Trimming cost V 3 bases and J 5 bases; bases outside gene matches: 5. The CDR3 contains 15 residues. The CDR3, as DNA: TGTGCCAGCAGCCATACTAGCGGGAGGTCCCACGAGCAGTACTTC. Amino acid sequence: CASSHTSGRSHEQYF.

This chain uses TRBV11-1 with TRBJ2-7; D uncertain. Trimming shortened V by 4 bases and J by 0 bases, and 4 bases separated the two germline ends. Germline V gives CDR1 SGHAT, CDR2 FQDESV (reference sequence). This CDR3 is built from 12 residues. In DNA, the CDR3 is TGTGCCAGCAGCTCAGGCTCCTACGAGCAGTACTTC. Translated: CASSSGSYEQYF.

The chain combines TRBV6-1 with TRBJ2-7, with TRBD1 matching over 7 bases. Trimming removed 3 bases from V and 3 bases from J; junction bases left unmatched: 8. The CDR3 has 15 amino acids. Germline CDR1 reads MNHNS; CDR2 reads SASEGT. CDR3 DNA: TGTGCCAGCAGTGACCCGACAGGGAAAAGCTACGAGCAGTACTTC. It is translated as CASSDPTGKSYEQYF.

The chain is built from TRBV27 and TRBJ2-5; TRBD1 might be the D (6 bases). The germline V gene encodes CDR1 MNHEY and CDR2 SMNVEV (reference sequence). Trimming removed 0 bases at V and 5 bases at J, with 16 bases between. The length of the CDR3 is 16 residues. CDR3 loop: CASSLSVRGTAETQYF. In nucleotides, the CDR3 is TGTGCCAGCAGTTTATCAGTCAGGGGAACGGCGGAGACCCAGTACTTC.